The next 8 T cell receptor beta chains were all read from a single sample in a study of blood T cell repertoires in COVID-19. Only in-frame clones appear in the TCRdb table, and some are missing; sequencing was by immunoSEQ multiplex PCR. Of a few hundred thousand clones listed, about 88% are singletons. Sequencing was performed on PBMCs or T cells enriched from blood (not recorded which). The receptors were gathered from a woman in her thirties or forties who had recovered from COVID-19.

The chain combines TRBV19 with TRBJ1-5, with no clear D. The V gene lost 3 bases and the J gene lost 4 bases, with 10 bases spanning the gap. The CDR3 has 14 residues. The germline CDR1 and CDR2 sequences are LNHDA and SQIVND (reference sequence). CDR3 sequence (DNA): TGTGCCAGTAGTATCTGGGGAGGGAATCAGCCCCAGCATTTT. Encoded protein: CASSIWGGNQPQHF.

The DNA for the CDR3 is TGTGCCAGCAGAAACGGGGGGCCTGAAGCTTTCTTT. Translating it yields CASRNGGPEAFF. This chain uses TRBV2 with TRBJ1-1; D possibly corresponds to TRBD1 (6 bases). V lost 6 bases, J lost 6 bases, and 11 bases lay in between. CDR1 and CDR2 (germline): SNHLY, FYNNEI. This CDR3 is built from 12 residues. The complete variable domain, with remaining parts taken from reference TRBV2 and TRBJ1-1, reads EPEVTQTPSHQVTQMGQEVILRCVPISNHLYFYWYRQILGQKVEFLVSFYNNEISEKSEIFDDQFSVERPDGSNFTLKIRSTKLEDSAMYFCASRNGGPEAFFGQGTRLTVV.

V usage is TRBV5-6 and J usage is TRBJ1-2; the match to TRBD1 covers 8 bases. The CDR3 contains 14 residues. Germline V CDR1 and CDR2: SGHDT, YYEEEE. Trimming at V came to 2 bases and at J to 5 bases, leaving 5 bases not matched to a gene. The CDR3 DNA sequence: TGTGCCAGCAGCTTACAGGGGGGCTCTTATGGCTACACCTTC. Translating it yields CASSLQGGSYGYTF.

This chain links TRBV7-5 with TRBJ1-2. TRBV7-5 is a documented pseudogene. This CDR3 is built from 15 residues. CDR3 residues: CARSWGGTHRYGYTF. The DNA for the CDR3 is TGTGCCAGAAGCTGGGGAGGGACCCATAGGTATGGCTACACCTTC.

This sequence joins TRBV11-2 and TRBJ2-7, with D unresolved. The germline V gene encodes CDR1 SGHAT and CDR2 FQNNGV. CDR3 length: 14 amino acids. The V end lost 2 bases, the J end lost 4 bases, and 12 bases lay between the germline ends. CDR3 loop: CASSLLVHGYEQYF. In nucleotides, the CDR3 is TGTGCCAGCAGCTTATTGGTCCACGGGTACGAGCAGTACTTC.

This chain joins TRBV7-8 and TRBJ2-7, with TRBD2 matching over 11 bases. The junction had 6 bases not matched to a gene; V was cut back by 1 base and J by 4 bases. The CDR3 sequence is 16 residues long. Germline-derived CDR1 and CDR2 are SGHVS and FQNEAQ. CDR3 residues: CASSLDPSGGRYEQYF. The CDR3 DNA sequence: TGTGCCAGCAGCTTAGATCCTAGCGGGGGGAGGTACGAGCAGTACTTC. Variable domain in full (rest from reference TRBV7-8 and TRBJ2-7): GAGVSQSPRYKVAKRGQDVALRCDPISGHVSLFWYQQALGQGPEFLTYFQNEAQLDKSGLPSDRFFAERPEGSVSTLKIQRTQQEDSAVYLCASSLDPSGGRYEQYFGPGTRLTVT.

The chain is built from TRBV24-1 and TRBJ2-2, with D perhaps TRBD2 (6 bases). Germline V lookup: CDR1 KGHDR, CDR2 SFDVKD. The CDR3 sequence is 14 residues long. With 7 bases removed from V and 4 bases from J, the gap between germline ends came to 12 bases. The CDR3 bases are TGTGCCACCAGCGTCACAGCGGGCACCGGGGAGCTGTTTTTT. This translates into CATSVTAGTGELFF.

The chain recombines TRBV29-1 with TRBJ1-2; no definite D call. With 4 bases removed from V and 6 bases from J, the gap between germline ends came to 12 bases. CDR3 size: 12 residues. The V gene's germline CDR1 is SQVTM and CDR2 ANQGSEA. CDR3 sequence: CSVGGSLDGYTF. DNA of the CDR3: TGCAGCGTTGGCGGATCCTTAGATGGCTACACCTTC.